This T cell receptor (beta chain) was found in a study of blood T cell repertoires in COVID-19. Study context: Acute-phase and convalescent COVID-19 samples originated in the United States, Italy and Spain. PBMCs, B-cell-depleted T cells, or T cells provided the cDNA or gDNA that made up the material.

A single count supports this clone. Original data processing: Scientists estimated how many nucleated cells there were by amplifying reference gene primers. The method was immunoSEQ multiplex PCR; TCRdb's version includes in-frame clones alone and lacks a portion of them. Clone size and the V and J calls come from that table; the DNA yielded D and trimming. The data hold some 260,000 clones, with around four fifths observed a single time. Germline lookup yields CDR1 MDHEN and CDR2 SYDVKM. Trimming took 2 bases from V and 7 from J; bases not matched to a gene: 13. This CDR3 region has 16 residues. The chain joins TRBV28 to TRBJ2-7; TRBD1 aligns across 8 bases. Sequencing was carried out using peripheral blood. This sequence originates from a woman aged 35 to 49 with active or convalescent COVID-19. This chain's CDR3 is CASSLPDRGYPGEQYF. The CDR3 nucleotides read TGTGCCAGCAGTTTACCAGACAGGGGATATCCGGGGGAGCAGTACTTC.